The 6 T cell receptor beta chains below come from one sample, sequenced in a study of blood T cells in healthy people across ages. Sample-barcoded 5' priming and a J-beta primer mix drove a second PCR of roughly 6 to 12 cycles. TCRdb redid the calling of the 5' RACE reads with MiXCR, one entry per CDR3 protein. Of about 1.4 million distinct CDR3 sequences in the sample, 45% to 70% were seen once. Sequenced sample: blood. The receptors come from a man aged 18 to 29 in good health.

For the CDR3, the DNA is TGTGCCAGCAGCCAATTAAAGCCCTACGAGCAGTACTTC. Translated: CASSQLKPYEQYF. This sequence joins TRBV3-1 and TRBJ2-7; D call uncertain. The CDR3 covers 13 residues. V was shortened by 2 bases and J by 2 bases, with 7 bases between the two germline ends. In germline, CDR1 is LGHDT, CDR2 YNNKEL (reference sequence).

This clonotype was observed a few times. CDR3 loop: CASSLDGWGEQFF. The DNA of the CDR3 is TGTGCCAGCAGTTTAGATGGTTGGGGGGAGCAGTTCTTC. This chain links TRBV27 with TRBJ2-1; D could derive from TRBD1 or TRBD2 (5 bases each). Germline V CDR1 and CDR2: MNHEY, SMNVEV (reference sequence). The CDR3 contains 13 residues. Trimming left V 2 bases short and J 10 bases short, with 12 bases between.

V is TRBV27 and J is TRBJ2-1; 9 bases fit TRBD2. This CDR3 has 15 amino acids. Unmatched junction bases numbered 3, after V lost 2 bases and J lost 4 bases. The V gene's germline CDR1 is MNHEY and CDR2 SMNVEV (reference sequence). CDR3 nucleotides: TGTGCCAGCAGTTTAACGGCGGGAGGGTACAATGAGCAGTTCTTC. As protein: CASSLTAGGYNEQFF.

This chain connects TRBV11-2 to TRBJ2-7, with D perhaps TRBD1 or TRBD2 (5 bases each). This CDR3 is built from 16 residues. V was cut by 4 bases and J by 3 bases, with 19 bases left in between. The germline V gene has CDR1 SGHAT and CDR2 FQNNGV. The CDR3 sequence: CASSSRPGLEDYEQYF. The CDR3 nucleotides read TGTGCCAGCAGCTCTCGCCCGGGGCTGGAGGACTACGAGCAGTACTTC.

The count of this clonotype is one. This chain uses TRBV7-9 with TRBJ2-4, with 10 bases lining up with TRBD1. TRBJ2-7 explains the end of the DNA better; the J call may be wrong. The germline V gene encodes CDR1 SEHNR and CDR2 FQNEAQ (reference sequence). The CDR3 spans 18 residues. The CDR3 protein is CASSPLGSETGGTYEQYF. The CDR3 region has the DNA TGTGCCAGCAGCCCCCTAGGGTCTGAGACAGGGGGCACCTACGAGCAGTACTTC.

The chain joins TRBV29-1 to TRBJ2-1, with D perhaps TRBD1 or TRBD2 (5 bases each). The CDR3 has 16 amino acids. Trimming cost V 1 base and J 6 bases, with 19 bases left between them. CDR1 and CDR2 (germline): SQVTM, ANQGSEA. The CDR3 region is CSVEGVRDGNFNEQFF. The CDR3 DNA reads as TGCAGCGTTGAAGGAGTACGGGACGGAAACTTCAATGAGCAGTTCTTC.